These 20 T cell receptor beta chains originate from one sample sequenced in a study of OX40 agonist ivuxolimab in advanced cancers. The library was produced with the immunoSEQ multiplex PCR assay. TCRdb holds this immuneACCESS table with in-frame rearrangements only. Some clones are missing; in checked studies, unresolved V genes explain under half, and the rest has no known cause. The sample has approximately 94,000 clones on record, approximately 89% of them singletons. Approximately 0.58% of the sample goes to the ten largest clones. This specimen was CD4+ or CD8+ T cells sorted from blood, taken in a trial of the OX40 agonist ivuxolimab. The receptors stem from an adult with an advanced solid tumor such as melanoma, head and neck, liver or kidney cancer.

This sequence joins TRBV5-4 and TRBJ1-1, with a possible D match to TRBD1 (5 bases). CDR1 and CDR2 (germline): SGHNT, YYREEE (reference sequence). V was shortened by 4 bases and J by 0 bases, with 13 bases between the two germline ends. This CDR3 contains 15 residues. The CDR3 sequence is CASSLPQGVNTEAFF. In nucleotides, the CDR3 is TGTGCCAGCAGCCTCCCCCAGGGAGTGAACACTGAAGCTTTCTTT.

This sequence joins TRBV2 and TRBJ2-7, with D tentatively TRBD2 (5 bases). This CDR3 is built from 18 residues. Germline V gene lookup returns CDR1 SNHLY and CDR2 FYNNEI. Trimming removed 6 bases from V and 0 bases from J, with 24 bases in between. This CDR3 reads CASSPRTGLGSGSYEQYF. The CDR3 DNA is TGTGCCAGCAGCCCTAGGACTGGTTTGGGCTCGGGCTCCTACGAGCAGTACTTC.

This chain links TRBV7-3 with TRBJ2-1, with 10 nucleotides matching TRBD2. The V and J ends lost 1 base and 4 bases, in that order; junction bases with no gene match: 4. Per germline, CDR1 SGHTA and CDR2 FQGTGA. This CDR3 has 16 residues. CDR3 region: CASSLSGTSAYNEQFF. In DNA form, the CDR3 reads TGTGCCAGCAGCTTAAGCGGGACTAGCGCATACAATGAGCAGTTCTTC.

This rearrangement joins TRBV25-1 to TRBJ1-1; D ambiguous. The CDR3 is 13 residues long. CDR1 is MGHDK, CDR2 SYGVNS, per germline. Trimming stripped 6 bases from V and 5 bases from J, with 13 bases between. The chain's CDR3 is CASSEVGKTEAFF. The CDR3 DNA reads TGTGCCAGCAGCGAGGTCGGAAAAACTGAAGCTTTCTTT. The full variable domain, rest sourced from reference TRBV25-1 and TRBJ1-1, is EADIYQTPRYLVIGTGKKITLECSQTMGHDKMYWYQQDPGMELHLIHYSYGVNSTEKGDLSSESTVSRIRTEHFPLTLESARPSHTSQYLCASSEVGKTEAFFGQGTRLTVV.

The rearrangement links TRBV2 to TRBJ2-1; the match to TRBD1 covers 7 bases. Per the germline V gene, CDR1 is SNHLY and CDR2 is FYNNEI. J lost 5 bases, V lost 8 bases, and 6 bases had no gene match. This CDR3 has 13 residues. CDR3 in amino acids: CASGRDRDNEQFF. The CDR3 DNA reads as TGTGCCAGCGGCAGGGACAGAGACAATGAGCAGTTCTTC.

The chain couples TRBV7-2 to TRBJ2-7, with D possibly being TRBD2 (7 bases). This CDR3 has 14 residues. V lost 5 bases and J 3 bases, leaving 14 bases between the germline ends. The germline CDR1 and CDR2 sequences are SGHTA and FQGNSA. CDR3 DNA: TGTGCCAGCAGCCCGCAGCGGGACAACTACGAGCAGTACTTC. It yields the protein CASSPQRDNYEQYF. Combining the CDR3 with reference TRBV7-2 and TRBJ2-7 gives the whole variable domain GAGVSQSPSNKVTEKGKDVELRCDPISGHTALYWYRQSLGQGLEFLIYFQGNSAPDKSGLPSDRFSAERTGGSVSTLTIQRTQQEDSAVYLCASSPQRDNYEQYFGPGTRLTVT.

As to this clone: Additional DNA sequences in this sample encode the identical CDR3. This sequence joins TRBV6-5 and TRBJ2-7, with unresolved D. CDR1 and CDR2 from the germline V gene are MNHEY and SVGAGI. There are 11 residues in the CDR3. V was clipped by 1 base and J by 4 bases, with 2 bases between them. The CDR3 DNA sequence: TGTGCCAGCAGTTACTTGTACGAGCAGTACTTC. It translates to CASSYLYEQYF.

This rearrangement joins TRBV11-2 to TRBJ2-1; tentatively, D is TRBD1 (6 bases). Trimming cost V 6 bases and J 3 bases, with 6 bases left between them. The CDR3 is 12 amino acids. Germline V gene sequence: CDR1 SGHAT, CDR2 FQNNGV. CDR3 amino acids: CASRQGYNEQFF. CDR3 DNA: TGTGCCAGCAGACAGGGCTACAATGAGCAGTTCTTC. Full variable domain (outside the CDR3, taken from reference TRBV11-2 and TRBJ2-1): EAGVAQSPRYKIIEKRQSVAFWCNPISGHATLYWYQQILGQGPKLLIQFQNNGVVDDSQLPKDRFSAERLKGVDSTLKIQPAKLEDSAVYLCASRQGYNEQFFGPGTRLTVL.

This clone was observed a few times. The rearrangement uses TRBV30 and TRBJ1-3, with 7 bases aligning to TRBD1. The V gene's germline CDR1 is GTSNPN and CDR2 SVGIG (reference sequence). The V and J ends lost 4 bases and 1 base, in that order; junction bases with no gene match: 1. This CDR3 has 13 residues. CDR3 nucleotide sequence: TGTGCCTGGAACAGGGGATCTGGAAACACCATATATTTT. Its protein is CAWNRGSGNTIYF.

V is TRBV6-6 and J is TRBJ2-7; 7 bases align to TRBD2. This CDR3 spans 15 amino acids. CDR1 and CDR2 (germline): MNHNY, SVGAGI (reference sequence). J was trimmed by 4 bases and V by 0 bases; bases with no gene match: 6. CDR3 coding DNA: TGTGCCAGCAGTTACTCAGGCGGGAGTAAGTACGAGCAGTACTTC. It translates to CASSYSGGSKYEQYF.

J is TRBJ2-7 and V is TRBV9; a possible D gene is TRBD2 (5 bases). Per germline, CDR1 SGDLS and CDR2 YYNGEE. The CDR3 is 13 residues long. Deletions cut 0 bases from V and 5 bases from J, with 9 bases between. The CDR3 DNA reads TGTGCCAGCAGCGTAGGTCAGAGGGACGAGCAGTACTTC. Encoded protein: CASSVGQRDEQYF.

The chain recombines TRBV7-2 with TRBJ2-3; a possible D gene is TRBD2 (6 bases). Trimming removed 7 bases at V and 2 bases at J, with 13 bases between. There are 14 residues in the CDR3. The V gene's germline CDR1 is SGHTA and CDR2 FQGNSA. The DNA for the CDR3 is TGTGCCAGCACCCCGGGCGGGACCACAGATACGCAGTATTTT. Its protein is CASTPGGTTDTQYF.

This clone has more than one count but fewer than ten. This chain uses TRBV6-6 with TRBJ2-7, with 10 positions matching TRBD1. This CDR3 has 15 amino acids. V lost 7 bases and J lost 2; bases outside the gene matches: 8. Germline V gene data show CDR1 as MNHNY and CDR2 as SVGAGI (reference sequence). For the CDR3, the DNA is TGTGCCAGCACCCCGGCGGGACAGGGGACCTACGAGCAGTACTTC. Residues: CASTPAGQGTYEQYF.

As DNA, the CDR3 is TGTGCCAGCAGTTTGGACAGGGGGGACTCTGGGGCCAACGTCCTGACTTTC. The encoded protein is CASSLDRGDSGANVLTF. The V and J genes are TRBV6-4 and TRBJ2-6; TRBD1 aligns across 10 bases. The CDR3 extends over 17 amino acids. In germline, CDR1 is MRHNA, CDR2 SNTAGT. J lost 0 bases, V lost 5 bases, and 4 bases had no gene match.

The chain is built from TRBV9 and TRBJ2-5; possibly TRBD2 for D (7 bases). From germline, CDR1 is SGDLS and CDR2 YYNGEE. Trimming cost V 6 bases and J 3 bases, with 21 bases left between them. This CDR3 comprises 16 residues. The CDR3 loop is CASTRGGGGHEETQYF. In nucleotides, the CDR3 is TGTGCCAGCACCCGAGGGGGGGGCGGGCATGAAGAGACCCAGTACTTC.

The rearrangement uses TRBV5-1 and TRBJ2-3; 7 bases are shared with TRBD2. The V gene's germline CDR1 is SGHRS and CDR2 YFSETQ. This CDR3 has 16 residues. Trimming cost V 3 bases and J 2 bases; bases outside gene matches: 9. Here the CDR3 reads CASSSFGGSTTDTQYF. Written as DNA, the CDR3 is TGCGCCAGCAGCTCATTCGGCGGGAGCACCACAGATACGCAGTATTTT. Variable domain in full (rest from reference TRBV5-1 and TRBJ2-3): KAGVTQTPRYLIKTRGQQVTLSCSPISGHRSVSWYQQTPGQGLQFLFEYFSETQRNKGNFPGRFSGRQFSNSRSEMNVSTLELGDSALYLCASSSFGGSTTDTQYFGPGTRLTVL.

In nucleotides, the CDR3 is TGTGCCAGCAGCTCTCTAGCGGGATCGCTCACCGGGGAGCTGTTTTTT. It translates to CASSSLAGSLTGELFF. The chain recombines TRBV7-6 with TRBJ2-2; 9 nucleotides agree with TRBD2. Germline assignment: CDR1 SGHVS and CDR2 FNYEAQ. The CDR3 loop spans 16 amino acids. V shed 4 bases and J 4 bases; nucleotides not matched to a gene: 7. The variable domain in full, completed from reference TRBV7-6 and TRBJ2-2, reads GAGVSQSPRYKVTKRGQDVALRCDPISGHVSLYWYRQALGQGPEFLTYFNYEAQQDKSGLPNDRFSAERPEGSISTLTIQRTEQRDSAMYRCASSSLAGSLTGELFFGEGSRLTVL.

This rearrangement joins TRBV10-2 to TRBJ1-3; no reliable D call. The CDR3 covers 15 residues. CDR1 is WSHSY, CDR2 SAAADI, per germline. The V and J ends lost 4 bases and 1 base respectively, with 11 bases between them. The DNA for the CDR3 is TGCGCCAGCAGTGGGGTCCTTCTTTCTGGAAACACCATATATTTT. This codes for CASSGVLLSGNTIYF.

The chain employs TRBV11-3 and TRBJ1-1; D unresolved. CDR3 length: 12 residues. Trimming cost V 5 bases and J 7 bases, with 11 bases left between them. Germline V gene lookup returns CDR1 SGHNT and CDR2 YENEEA. The CDR3 DNA reads as TGTGCCAGCAGCCCCAGGTTGGGTGAAGCTTTCTTT. Encoded protein: CASSPRLGEAFF.

The chain recombines TRBV5-1 with TRBJ1-3; possible D gene TRBD1, 6 bases. Germline lookup yields CDR1 SGHRS and CDR2 YFSETQ. The V end was cut by 9 bases, the J end by 4 bases, with 11 bases between. This CDR3 region has 12 residues. In DNA form, the CDR3 reads TGCGCCACCAAGGACAGCGGAAACACCATATATTTT. It is translated as CATKDSGNTIYF.